This TCR beta chain was captured in a study of post-analysis software for immune sequencing data. Germline V gene lookup returns CDR1 LGHDT and CDR2 YNNKEL (reference sequence). The germline V and J ends were trimmed by 6 bases and 1 base, with 19 bases remaining between them. This CDR3 comprises 16 residues. TCR beta cDNA libraries had unique molecular identifiers. The authors obtained roughly 500,000 cDNA molecules from approximately 0.91 to 9.4 million T cells. TCRdb recomputed calls from the PCR reads with MiXCR, one row per CDR3 protein. The sample shows hundreds of thousands of distinct CDR3 sequences, about 60% of them seen only once. As regards this clonotype: The antigen remains undetermined.

Points from the study as a whole: Five or six TRBV segments were significantly more frequent in patients than in controls. TRBV5-6, TRBV5-1 and TRBV20-1 were among these segments. Significantly decreased normalized Chao1 diversity was recorded for multiple sclerosis patients relative to controls.

The TCR was taken from a girl aged 2 to 9 with multiple sclerosis. This chain connects TRBV3-1 to TRBJ2-7; D call uncertain. Sample: blood. CDR3 DNA sequence: TGTGCCAGCAGTCATGATCCTCGGTACCCTTCCTACGAGCAGTACTTC. This gives the protein CASSHDPRYPSYEQYF.